This record concerns one T cell receptor (beta chain) sequence. Its antigen is currently unknown. V lost 1 base, J lost 5 bases, and 12 bases lay in between. Germline-derived CDR1 and CDR2 are SGHAT and FQNNGV. The CDR3 runs 15 residues. Every naive CD8 library was made from between roughly 17,000 and 1,100,000 sorted cells with 10%, 30% or 50% RNA. CD8+CD4-CCR7+CD45RA+ cells were sorted as naive CD8 T cells. The data were taken from a study of molecular identifiers for immune sequencing clone quantification. TCRdb used MiXCR to reprocess the PCR reads, holding one entry per CDR3 protein. The profile covers about 100,000 distinct CDR3 sequences, with 35% to 40% appearing a single time and 4% to 5% taken by the ten largest. General study results and limits: Molecules of identical TCR sharing a barcode could underestimate highly expanded clone sizes. Among approximately 1 million naive cells, as was reported, spiked Jurkat TCR RNA from one cell was detectable.

Sequencing input: naive CD8+ T cells from blood, with Jurkat cell RNA spiked in. The subset here: FACS-sorted CD8+CD4-CCR7+CD45RA+ naive T cells. The chain combines TRBV11-2 with TRBJ2-1; a possible D gene is TRBD1 (5 bases). The source is a human donor in good health. Some libraries in this study had Jurkat cell RNA spiked in. In nucleotides, the CDR3 is TGTGCCAGCAGCTTAGTGATAGGGGAAAACAATGAGCAGTTCTTC. The encoded protein is CASSLVIGENNEQFF.